This TCR beta chain was sequenced during a study of spatial heterogeneity in lung cancer. Carried by each TCR cDNA molecule was a unique molecular identifier. TCRdb re-analysed the 5' RACE reads in MiXCR, keeping a single row per CDR3 protein. The sample has around 92,000 distinct CDR3 sequences, about an eighth seen once. As for time point: sample taken at primary tumor resection. The donors were 55 to 80 patients with non-small cell lung cancer that was early-stage and untreated. Tumor, nontumor lung or frozen PBMC supplied whole RNA, sequenced without sorting. Germline values: CDR1 SGHDT, CDR2 YYEEEE. This CDR3 contains 14 residues. The V segment lost 4 bases and the J segment 9 bases; nucleotides outside the gene matches: 9.

The chain is built from TRBV5-6 and TRBJ1-4, with TRBD1 identical over 7 bases. Specimen: PBMCs, collected at surgery. The receptor's source is a male donor with early-stage non-small cell lung cancer. The CDR3 DNA sequence: TGTGCCAGCAGCCGTCCGGGACAGAACCAAAAACTGTTTTTT. Residues: CASSRPGQNQKLFF. The full variable domain, rest sourced from reference TRBV5-6 and TRBJ1-4, is DAGVTQSPTHLIKTRGQQVTLRCSPKSGHDTVSWYQQALGQGPQFIFQYYEEEERQRGNFPDRFSGHQFPNYSSELNVNALLLGDSALYLCASSRPGQNQKLFFGSGTQLSVL.